The rows below give T cell receptor beta chains drawn from one sample of a study of T cell repertoires in cytomegalovirus infection. These receptors lack a known antigen. From the reads, TCRdb called clonotypes with MiXCR, one entry per CDR3 protein. Among roughly 700,000 distinct CDR3 sequences listed, around a third were seen once. Sequences were derived from cultured PBMCs, sampled from culture after CMV antigen stimulation. The receptors were sampled from a human donor in good health (CMV status not recorded). Some clones in this sample may be carry-over from other donors' samples. The CDR3 runs from the conserved cysteine through the conserved F or W. A D gene is named only where the DNA matches it firmly. Clone sizes are given selectively: once, few, many, or a class where the clone is expanded.

J gene | clone size | V gene | D gene | CDR3 DNA | CDR3 protein
TRBJ1-2 | - | TRBV29-1 | - | TGCAGCGTTGTCGCCGAGAGCTATGGCTACACCTTC | CSVVAESYGYTF
TRBJ2-5 | few | TRBV7-9 | TRBD1 | TGTGCCAGCAGCCCCCGGACAGGGTCGCCGGAGACCCAGTACTTC | CASSPRTGSPETQYF
TRBJ1-6 | - | TRBV7-8 | - | TGTGCCAGCAGCTACAGTGTTAATTCACCCCTCCACTTT | CASSYSVNSPLHF
TRBJ2-5 | few | TRBV6-1 | TRBD1 | TGTGCCAGCAGTGTAGACAGGGCCCAAGAGACCCAGTACTTC | CASSVDRAQETQYF
TRBJ2-1 | - | TRBV11-2 | TRBD2 | TGTGCCAGCAGCTCGACTAGCGGGGGAGTATACAATGAGCAGTTCTTC | CASSSTSGGVYNEQFF
TRBJ2-2 | - | TRBV6-2/TRBV6-3 | - | TGTGCCAGCACTCGCGTAGGGACTGACAGGGGAGGGACCGGGGAGCTGTTTTTT | CASTRVGTDRGGTGELFF
TRBJ2-1 | - | TRBV10-3 | TRBD2 | TGTGCCATCACACCTAGCGGGAGCGATGAGCAGTTCTTC | CAITPSGSDEQFF
TRBJ1-1 | many | TRBV7-9 | TRBD1 | TGTGCCAGCAGCTTAAGGGTTGGGGGACAGGGGCCTCCAGCTTTCTTT | CASSLRVGGQGPPAFF
TRBJ1-4 | - | TRBV4-2 | TRBD1 | TGTGCCAGCAGCCAATTCCGGGACAGGGCTGAAAAACTGTTTTTT | CASSQFRDRAEKLFF
TRBJ2-5 | - | TRBV19 | - | TGTGCCAGTAGTATCACCGCCGGGACTTCGGGAGAGACCCAGTACTTC | CASSITAGTSGETQYF
TRBJ1-1 | - | TRBV5-5 | - | TGTGCCAGCAGCTCCCTAACCCTAATAGCTGAAGCTTTCTTT | CASSSLTLIAEAFF
TRBJ1-2 | few | TRBV30 | - | TGTGCCTGGTGGAGGGGGGATGGCTACACCTTC | CAWWRGDGYTF
TRBJ1-5 | - | TRBV27 | TRBD1 | TGTGCCAGCAGTTTATCAGGGGGCGGATTTGTCTATGGCAATCAGCCCCAGCATTTT | CASSLSGGGFVYGNQPQHF
TRBJ2-7 | once | TRBV20-1 | - | TGCAGTGCTAGCGGCGGAACCTACGAGCAGTACTTC | CSASGGTYEQYF
TRBJ2-4 | - | TRBV28 | - | TGTGCCAGCACCTCAGAGGGGGGCATTCAGTACTTC | CASTSEGGIQYF
TRBJ2-3 | - | TRBV12-5 | - | TGTGCTAGTGGCTCTCCCGGACTATATAGCACAGATACGCAGTATTTT | CASGSPGLYSTDTQYF
TRBJ2-7 | - | TRBV7-9 | - | TGTGCCAGCAGCCCACGACCGTCTGGGGACAACCGTGCGTGGCAGTACTTC | CASSPRPSGDNRAWQYF
TRBJ1-1 | - | TRBV12-3/TRBV12-4 | TRBD1 | TGTGCCAGCACCAAACAGGGGGCGGACACTGAAGCTTTCTTT | CASTKQGADTEAFF
TRBJ2-7 | - | TRBV7-6 | TRBD2 | TGTGCCAGCAGCCTTAGCGGGGGGGCCGGGGAGCAGTACTTC | CASSLSGGAGEQYF
TRBJ2-3 | - | TRBV12-3/TRBV12-4 | - | TGTGCCAGCAGTTTAAGGCTAGTAGAGCCTGGTACGCAGTATTTT | CASSLRLVEPGTQYF
TRBJ1-6 | few | TRBV5-1 | TRBD1 | TGCGCCAGCAGCTTGGATGGGACAGGGAATAATTCACCCCTCCACTTT | CASSLDGTGNNSPLHF
TRBJ1-1 | - | TRBV20-1 | TRBD1 | TGCAGTGCTAGTACATGGACAGGGGTGACGGTGAACACTGAAGCTTTCTTT | CSASTWTGVTVNTEAFF
TRBJ1-1 | many | TRBV7-9 | - | TGTGCCAGCAGCCCTAAGACCGTGATAAACACTGAAGCTTTCTTT | CASSPKTVINTEAFF
TRBJ2-5 | - | TRBV11-3 | - | TGTGCCAGCAGCTCCGGGTACGGGAAGACCCAGTACTTC | CASSSGYGKTQYF
TRBJ2-5 | - | TRBV27 | TRBD1 | TGTGCCAGCAGTCCCACCCGGACAGGGCGGGAGACCCAGTACTTC | CASSPTRTGRETQYF
TRBJ2-4 | - | TRBV27 | TRBD2 | TGTGCCAGCAGCCCTCGGGCGGGGGGGTTCGGGGCCAAAAACATTCAGTACTTC | CASSPRAGGFGAKNIQYF
TRBJ2-1 | few | TRBV20-1 | - | TGCAGTGCTAGACGTACAGCGGAGCAGTTCTTC | CSARRTAEQFF
TRBJ2-1 | - | TRBV6-1 | TRBD2 | TGTGCCAGCGCGGGGGACCCCTTTAGTGAGCAGTTCTTC | CASAGDPFSEQFF